Following are 29 T cell receptor beta chains from one sample sequenced in a study of blood T cells in healthy people across ages. The authors ran a second PCR of about 6 to 11 cycles using a sample-barcoded 5' primer and a J-beta primer mix. Each CDR3 protein gets one entry after TCRdb re-called the 5' RACE reads with MiXCR. The repertoire holds 1 million or so distinct CDR3 sequences, with approximately 25% as singletons. These data also featured in a second study, about T cells of mothers and their children.

What was sequenced was blood. These receptors all come from a girl aged 2-10 years in good health.

This chain joins TRBV7-3 and TRBJ2-1, with D perhaps given as TRBD1 or TRBD2 (6 bases each). V lost 2 bases to trimming and J lost 8 bases, with 16 bases between them. Germline V gene lookup returns CDR1 SGHTA and CDR2 FQGTGA. There are 15 residues in the CDR3. The CDR3 spells CASSLRDRGRYEQFF. The CDR3 DNA sequence: TGTGCCAGCAGCTTACGGGATCGGGGGCGGTATGAGCAGTTCTTC.

This clonotype was counted a few times. The chain carries TRBV19 and TRBJ2-3; 7 bases map to TRBD2. V dropped 11 bases and J dropped 1; count of bases not matched to a gene: 3. CDR3 length: 12 amino acids. From germline, CDR1 is LNHDA and CDR2 SQIVND (reference sequence). CDR3 protein: CAVLAGTDTQYF. CDR3 nucleotides: TGTGCCGTCCTAGCGGGCACAGATACGCAGTATTTT.

V and J are TRBV27 and TRBJ2-5; D unresolved. Near its end, the DNA agrees better with TRBJ2-7, so the J call may be wrong. The V gene's germline CDR1 is MNHEY and CDR2 SMNVEV (reference sequence). This CDR3 contains 15 residues. The CDR3 spells CASSLIRENTYEQYF. The CDR3 DNA sequence: TGTGCCAGCAGCCTAATCCGTGAGAATACCTACGAGCAGTACTTC.

This clonotype was seen a handful of times. The chain recombines TRBV29-1 with TRBJ2-7, with D tentatively TRBD1 (6 bases). Trimming cost V 7 bases and J 0 bases, with 13 bases left between them. The CDR3 length is 13 residues. Germline loops: CDR1 SQVTM, CDR2 ANQGSEA. The chain's CDR3 is CSAGTPDSYEQYF. The CDR3 coding sequence is TGCAGCGCCGGGACACCCGACTCCTACGAGCAGTACTTC.

This clonotype appeared a few times. This chain connects TRBV5-6 to TRBJ1-4; D possibly corresponds to TRBD1 (6 bases). This CDR3 spans 15 amino acids. Trimming left V 4 bases short and J 2 bases short, with 12 bases between. Germline-derived CDR1 and CDR2 are SGHDT and YYEEEE. DNA of the CDR3: TGTGCCAGCAGCCTACCCCAGGGGACTAATGAAAAACTGTTTTTT. It specifies CASSLPQGTNEKLFF.

This clonotype occurred a few times. V gene TRBV29-1 combines with J gene TRBJ2-1; 7 bases align to TRBD1. The J call may be incorrect, as the DNA end agrees better with TRBJ2-7. The CDR3 covers 13 residues. Looked up from germline, CDR1 is SQVTM and CDR2 is ANQGSEA. CDR3 residues: CSVEDRYTYEQYF. As DNA, the CDR3 is TGCAGCGTTGAGGACAGGTACACCTACGAGCAGTACTTC.

The CDR3 here is CASSLPFETQYF. The CDR3 nucleotides read TGTGCCAGCAGCTTACCTTTCGAGACCCAGTACTTC. The V and J genes are TRBV7-2 and TRBJ2-7; D call uncertain. The tail of the sequence fits TRBJ2-5 better, so the J call may be wrong. Germline CDR1 is SGHTA and CDR2 is FQGNSA. CDR3 length equals 12 residues.

A few counts support this clonotype. The chain has TRBV7-2 and TRBJ1-5; 7 positions match TRBD1. Germline V gene data show CDR1 as SGHTA and CDR2 as FQGNSA. The CDR3 sequence is 15 residues long. The V and J ends lost 0 bases and 6 bases, in that order; junction bases with no gene match: 5. CDR3 loop: CASSLAGGPAQPQHF. The CDR3 DNA is TGTGCCAGCAGCTTAGCAGGGGGCCCAGCTCAGCCCCAGCATTTT.

In this sample, this clonotype turned up a few times. The chain joins TRBV28 to TRBJ2-2; D gene uncertain. The CDR3 is made up of 14 amino acids. V gave up 3 bases and J gave up 1 base, with 6 bases separating them. Germline V CDR1 and CDR2: MDHEN, SYDVKM. The CDR3 region has the DNA TGTGCCAGCAGTTTTGTAGTGAACACCGGGGAGCTGTTTTTT. Translated: CASSFVVNTGELFF.

The genes are TRBV7-3 and TRBJ2-3, with D perhaps TRBD1 or TRBD2 (5 bases each). Germline V gives CDR1 SGHTA, CDR2 FQGTGA. The ends were cut back, 5 bases at V and 1 base at J, with 16 bases in the middle. This CDR3 is 16 amino acids long. In DNA form, the CDR3 reads TGTGCCAGCAGCGCTTTTGAGGGGCCGGGCACAGATACGCAGTATTTT. Its translation: CASSAFEGPGTDTQYF.

The CDR3 here is CASSTYGRSYNEQFF. CDR3 coding DNA: TGTGCCAGTTCGACGTACGGGAGATCCTACAATGAGCAGTTCTTC. The chain employs TRBV19 and TRBJ2-1, with D tentatively TRBD2 (6 bases). Deletions cut 8 bases from V and 1 base from J, with 15 bases between. The CDR3 runs 15 residues. Germline loops: CDR1 LNHDA, CDR2 SQIVND (reference sequence).

CDR3 in DNA: TGCAGCACCACAGGAGACGGGGAAGAGACCCAGTACTTC. The encoded protein is CSTTGDGEETQYF. The chain combines TRBV29-1 with TRBJ2-5; possibly TRBD1 or TRBD2 for D (5 bases each). This CDR3 spans 13 amino acids. Germline V gene data show CDR1 as SQVTM and CDR2 as ANQGSEA. Trimming removed 8 bases at V and 3 bases at J, with 16 bases between.

The V and J genes are TRBV7-2 and TRBJ2-5; no clear D. The J call may be faulty, since TRBJ2-7 better matches the DNA end. The CDR3 is 14 amino acids. In germline, CDR1 is SGHTA, CDR2 FQGNSA. DNA of the CDR3: TGTGCCAGCAGCTTAGCAGTTGCCCGCTACGAGCAGTACTTC. Encoded protein: CASSLAVARYEQYF.

This clonotype was seen a handful of times. The J gene is TRBJ1-5, the V gene TRBV4-1; D might be TRBD1 (5 bases). Trimming left V 0 bases short and J 2 bases short, with 11 bases between. Per the germline V gene, CDR1 is MGHRA and CDR2 is YSYEKL. The CDR3 contains 16 residues. CDR3 DNA: TGCGCCAGCAGCCAAGAAAGAGGGGCTGGCAATCAGCCCCAGCATTTT. Its protein is CASSQERGAGNQPQHF.

This clonotype came up a few times. V is TRBV19 and J is TRBJ2-6; D is undetermined. V was shortened by 6 bases and J by 0 bases, with 15 bases between the two germline ends. This CDR3 is built from 17 residues. Germline CDR1 and CDR2: LNHDA and SQIVND (reference sequence). CDR3 residues: CASSEVKLSSGANVLTF. CDR3 DNA: TGTGCCAGTAGCGAAGTGAAACTGAGCTCTGGGGCCAACGTCCTGACTTTC.

This clonotype was detected once. The V call is TRBV29-1, the J call TRBJ2-7; D gene uncertain. Trimming shortened V by 3 bases and J by 0 bases, and 9 bases separated the two germline ends. Germline CDR1 and CDR2: SQVTM and ANQGSEA. The CDR3 loop spans 13 amino acids. CDR3 amino acids: CSVDSTNSYEQYF. CDR3 nucleotides: TGCAGCGTTGACTCTACGAACTCCTACGAGCAGTACTTC.

The chain is built from TRBV6-2 or TRBV6-3 and TRBJ2-5; 7 bases match TRBD1. The V gene end was trimmed by 6 bases and the J gene end by 4 bases; junction bases not matched to a gene: 8. The CDR3 runs 14 residues. CDR1 is MNHEY and CDR2 is SVGEGT in the germline V gene. The DNA of the CDR3 is TGTGCCAGCAGCTATCCAAACAGGGGAGAGACCCAGTACTTC. It yields the protein CASSYPNRGETQYF.

This clonotype turned up a few times. V usage is TRBV20-1 and J usage is TRBJ2-7; 9 bases fit TRBD1. V dropped 1 base and J dropped 6; count of bases not matched to a gene: 7. CDR3 size: 14 residues. Germline V lookup: CDR1 DFQATT, CDR2 SNEGSKA (reference sequence). The CDR3 reads CSARVVRTGVEQYF. CDR3 nucleotide sequence: TGCAGTGCTAGAGTCGTACGGACAGGGGTCGAGCAGTACTTC.

The chain is built from TRBV6-2 or TRBV6-3 and TRBJ1-4; D uncertain. Germline V gene lookup returns CDR1 MNHEY and CDR2 SVGEGT. Trimming took off 6 bases at V and 0 bases at J, with 8 bases between the two ends. CDR3 length: 14 amino acids. The CDR3 nucleotides are TGTGCCAGCAGAGCAGATGCAACTAATGAAAAACTGTTTTTT. Its protein is CASRADATNEKLFF.

The rearrangement joins TRBV24-1 to TRBJ2-2; possibly TRBD1 for D (5 bases). Looked up from germline, CDR1 is KGHDR and CDR2 is SFDVKD. This CDR3 is 14 amino acids long. The V end lost 7 bases, the J end lost 0 bases, and 8 bases lay between the germline ends. The CDR3 protein is CATSRTPNTGELFF. The CDR3 nucleotides read TGTGCCACCAGCCGGACACCGAACACCGGGGAGCTGTTTTTT.

This clonotype occurred a few times. The V and J genes are TRBV29-1 and TRBJ2-5; D might be TRBD2 (6 bases). The J call may be wrong; the DNA end is better matched by TRBJ2-1. There are 14 residues in the CDR3. CDR1 is SQVTM and CDR2 is ANQGSEA in the germline V gene. CDR3 sequence (DNA): TGCAGCGTTGCGGCGGGACTCACTTACAATGAGCAGTTCTTC. Translating it yields CSVAAGLTYNEQFF.

V is TRBV28 and J is TRBJ2-7; D may correspond to TRBD1 or TRBD2 (7 bases each). Per germline, CDR1 MDHEN and CDR2 SYDVKM. The CDR3 has 15 residues. V lost 6 bases and J lost 3, with 18 bases in between. CDR3 loop: CASSTEGAGDYEQYF. CDR3 in DNA: TGTGCCAGCAGCACCGAGGGGGCGGGAGACTACGAGCAGTACTTC. The whole variable domain, remainder taken from reference TRBV28 and TRBJ2-7, is DVKVTQSSRYLVKRTGEKVFLECVQDMDHENMFWYRQDPGLGLRLIYFSYDVKMKEKGDIPEGYSVSREKKERFSLILESASTNQTSMYLCASSTEGAGDYEQYFGPGTRLTVT.

Ten or more counts support this clonotype. The chain has TRBV11-2 and TRBJ2-5; the D call may be TRBD1 or TRBD2 (5 bases each). Matching the DNA end better, TRBJ2-7 makes the J call doubtful. Per the germline V gene, CDR1 is SGHAT and CDR2 is FQNNGV. This CDR3 spans 13 amino acids. CDR3: CASSFTGGYEQYF. Written as DNA, the CDR3 is TGTGCCAGCAGCTTCACAGGAGGCTACGAGCAGTACTTC.

V gene TRBV24-1 combines with J gene TRBJ2-3; D not resolved. There are 17 residues in the CDR3. CDR1 KGHDR and CDR2 SFDVKD come from the germline V gene. Deletions cut 7 bases from V and 2 bases from J, with 21 bases between. The CDR3 coding sequence is TGTGCCACCAGCCAGAAGGTTGCGGTCCCGTACACAGATACGCAGTATTTT. Encoded protein: CATSQKVAVPYTDTQYF.

The chain uses TRBV5-1 and TRBJ2-7; TRBD1 matches at 9 bases. V lost 3 bases, J lost 6 bases, and 13 bases stayed unmatched. CDR1 SGHRS and CDR2 YFSETQ come from the germline V gene. CDR3 length equals 16 residues. The CDR3 here is CASSSPGGTGYCEQYF. CDR3 DNA sequence: TGCGCCAGCAGCTCTCCAGGCGGGACAGGGTACTGCGAGCAGTACTTC.

The chain employs TRBV27 and TRBJ2-1, with 7 bases fitting TRBD2. This CDR3 comprises 15 residues. V lost 2 bases and J lost 3; bases outside the gene matches: 4. Germline CDR1 is MNHEY and CDR2 is SMNVEV (reference sequence). For the CDR3, the DNA is TGTGCCAGCAGTTTAATAGCGGGCGACTACAATGAGCAGTTCTTC. The encoded protein is CASSLIAGDYNEQFF.

The chain couples TRBV10-3 to TRBJ2-3, with D uncertain. This CDR3 has 11 residues. CDR1 and CDR2 (germline): ENHRY, SYGVKD. The germline V and J ends were trimmed by 7 bases and 6 bases, with 8 bases remaining between them. The CDR3 reads CAINLGDTQYF. DNA for the CDR3: TGTGCCATCAACCTCGGTGATACGCAGTATTTT.

This clonotype was observed once. V gene TRBV28 combines with J gene TRBJ2-1; 7 bases map to TRBD2. Germline values: CDR1 MDHEN, CDR2 SYDVKM. Trimming cost V 2 bases and J 3 bases; bases outside gene matches: 7. The CDR3 totals 16 residues. Here the CDR3 DNA reads TGTGCCAGCAGTTTAGGGAGCGGGGTAGGCTACAATGAGCAGTTCTTC. This translates into CASSLGSGVGYNEQFF.

This clonotype has a handful of counts. The chain carries TRBV7-2 and TRBJ2-3; a possible D gene is TRBD2 (6 bases). V gave up 3 bases and J gave up 3 bases, with 22 bases separating them. Germline CDR1 reads SGHTA; CDR2 reads FQGNSA. CDR3 length: 18 residues. The CDR3 reads CASSLIPPGGKGTDTQYF. CDR3 nucleotides: TGTGCCAGCAGCTTGATCCCTCCCGGGGGTAAGGGGACAGATACGCAGTATTTT.